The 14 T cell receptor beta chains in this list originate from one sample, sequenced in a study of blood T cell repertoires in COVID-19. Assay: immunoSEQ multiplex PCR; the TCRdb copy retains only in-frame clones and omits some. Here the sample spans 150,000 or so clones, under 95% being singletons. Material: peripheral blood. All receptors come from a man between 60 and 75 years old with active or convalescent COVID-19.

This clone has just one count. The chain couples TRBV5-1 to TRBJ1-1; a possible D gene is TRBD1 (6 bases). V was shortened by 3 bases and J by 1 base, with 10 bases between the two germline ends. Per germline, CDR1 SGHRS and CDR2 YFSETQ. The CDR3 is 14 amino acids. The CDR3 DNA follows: TGCGCCAGCAGCTCAGTACAGGGGAACACTGAAGCTTTCTTT. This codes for CASSSVQGNTEAFF. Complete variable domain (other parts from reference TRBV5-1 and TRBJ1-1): KAGVTQTPRYLIKTRGQQVTLSCSPISGHRSVSWYQQTPGQGLQFLFEYFSETQRNKGNFPGRFSGRQFSNSRSEMNVSTLELGDSALYLCASSSVQGNTEAFFGQGTRLTVV.

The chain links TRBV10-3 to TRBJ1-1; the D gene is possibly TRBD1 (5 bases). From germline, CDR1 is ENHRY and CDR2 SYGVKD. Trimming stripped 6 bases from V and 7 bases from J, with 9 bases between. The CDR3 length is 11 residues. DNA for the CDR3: TGTGCCATCAGGGGGCTAGGTGAAGCTTTCTTT. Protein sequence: CAIRGLGEAFF.

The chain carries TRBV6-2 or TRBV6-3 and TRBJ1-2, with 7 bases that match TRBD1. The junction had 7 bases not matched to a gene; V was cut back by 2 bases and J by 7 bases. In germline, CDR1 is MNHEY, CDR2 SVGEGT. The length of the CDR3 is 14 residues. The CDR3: CASSYNRGLFGYTF. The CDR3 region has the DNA TGTGCCAGCAGTTACAACAGGGGCTTGTTTGGCTACACCTTC.

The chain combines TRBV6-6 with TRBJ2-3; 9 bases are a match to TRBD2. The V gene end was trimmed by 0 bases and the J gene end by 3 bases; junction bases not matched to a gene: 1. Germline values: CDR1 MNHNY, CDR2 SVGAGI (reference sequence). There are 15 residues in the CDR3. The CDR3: CASSYSSGRTDTQYF. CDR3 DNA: TGTGCCAGCAGTTACTCTAGCGGGAGAACAGATACGCAGTATTTT.

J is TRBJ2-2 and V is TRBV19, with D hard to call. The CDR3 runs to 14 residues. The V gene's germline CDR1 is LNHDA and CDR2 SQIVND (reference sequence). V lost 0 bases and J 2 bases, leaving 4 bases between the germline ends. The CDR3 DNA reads TGTGCCAGTAGTATAGAACTAAACACCGGGGAGCTGTTTTTT. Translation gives CASSIELNTGELFF.

The CDR3 protein is CASSPGQGPQMNTEAFF. DNA of the CDR3: TGCGCCAGCAGCCCGGGACAGGGGCCACAAATGAACACTGAAGCTTTCTTT. This chain uses TRBV5-1 with TRBJ1-1; 10 bases are shared with TRBD1. The germline CDR1 and CDR2 sequences are SGHRS and YFSETQ. The CDR3 spans 17 residues. V lost 4 bases and J lost 0; bases outside the gene matches: 9.

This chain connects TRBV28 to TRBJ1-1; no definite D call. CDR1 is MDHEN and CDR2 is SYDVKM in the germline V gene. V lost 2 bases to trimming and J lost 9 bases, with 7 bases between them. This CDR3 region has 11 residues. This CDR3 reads CASSLIHQAFF. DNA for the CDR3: TGTGCCAGCAGTTTAATTCATCAAGCTTTCTTT.

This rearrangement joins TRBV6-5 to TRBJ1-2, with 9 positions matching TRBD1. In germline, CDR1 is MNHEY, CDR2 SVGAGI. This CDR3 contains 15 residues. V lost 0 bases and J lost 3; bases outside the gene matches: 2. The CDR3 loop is CASSYSTGGDYGYTF. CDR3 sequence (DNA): TGTGCCAGCAGTTACTCGACAGGGGGAGACTATGGCTACACCTTC.

The CDR3 sequence: CASTPTLSSYNEQFF. CDR3 bases: TGTGCCAGCACCCCAACCTTGAGCTCCTACAATGAGCAGTTCTTC. This chain links TRBV27 with TRBJ2-1; D unresolved. Deletions cut 7 bases from V and 0 bases from J, with 13 bases between. The CDR3 has 15 amino acids. Germline-derived CDR1 and CDR2 are MNHEY and SMNVEV (reference sequence).

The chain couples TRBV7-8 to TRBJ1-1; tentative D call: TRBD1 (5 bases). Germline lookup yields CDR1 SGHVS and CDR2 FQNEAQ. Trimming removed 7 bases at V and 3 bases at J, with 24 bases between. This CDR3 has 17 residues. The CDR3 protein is CASTNSLIRLGDTEAFF. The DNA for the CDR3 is TGTGCCAGCACCAACTCCCTTATACGTCTAGGGGACACTGAAGCTTTCTTT. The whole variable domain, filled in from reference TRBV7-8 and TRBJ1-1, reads GAGVSQSPRYKVAKRGQDVALRCDPISGHVSLFWYQQALGQGPEFLTYFQNEAQLDKSGLPSDRFFAERPEGSVSTLKIQRTQQEDSAVYLCASTNSLIRLGDTEAFFGQGTRLTVV.

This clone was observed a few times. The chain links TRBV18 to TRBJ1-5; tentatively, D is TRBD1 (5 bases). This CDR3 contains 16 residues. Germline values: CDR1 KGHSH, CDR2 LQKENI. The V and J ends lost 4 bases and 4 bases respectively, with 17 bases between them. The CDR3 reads CASSQTTGGLNQPQHF. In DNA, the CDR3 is TGTGCCAGCTCACAAACTACCGGGGGGTTGAATCAGCCCCAGCATTTT.

The CDR3 region has the DNA TGTGCCAGCAGCCCCTCCTACAGGGACACTGAAGCTTTCTTT. It encodes CASSPSYRDTEAFF. The chain couples TRBV3-1 (or the pseudogene TRBV3-2) to TRBJ1-1, with D possibly matching TRBD1 (6 bases). CDR3 length: 14 amino acids. Trimming pared 4 bases from V and 3 bases from J, leaving 12 bases between. Germline V CDR1 and CDR2: LGHDT, YNNKEL (reference sequence).

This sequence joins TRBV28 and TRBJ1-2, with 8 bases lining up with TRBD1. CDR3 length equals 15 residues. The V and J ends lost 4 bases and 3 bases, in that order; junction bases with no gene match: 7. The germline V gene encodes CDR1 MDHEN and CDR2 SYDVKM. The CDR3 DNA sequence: TGTGCCAGCAGTTACCCAGGACAGGGCCACTATGGCTACACCTTC. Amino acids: CASSYPGQGHYGYTF.

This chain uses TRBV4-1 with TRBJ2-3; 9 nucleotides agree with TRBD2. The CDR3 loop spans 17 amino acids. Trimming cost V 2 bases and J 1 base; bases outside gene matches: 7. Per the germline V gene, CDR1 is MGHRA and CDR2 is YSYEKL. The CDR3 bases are TGCGCCAGCAGCCAAACGCGACTAGCGGTGGGCACAGATACGCAGTATTTT. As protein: CASSQTRLAVGTDTQYF.